This TCR beta chain was obtained from a study of T-cell memory formation after mild COVID-19. Overall study context: Across donors, TCR clusters were largely donor specific. Study-wide points: Clones contracting across day 15 to 85 had a balanced CD4/CD8 profile; later expanding clones leaned CD4+.

Trimming took 4 bases from V and 0 from J, leaving 7 bases between them. CDR1 and CDR2 (germline): LGHNA, YSLEER. The CDR3 consists of 15 residues. A word on this clonotype: Antigen: not known.

TCRdb ran MiXCR on the 5' RACE reads and lists one entry per CDR3 protein. The table records around 250,000 distinct CDR3 sequences, 15% to 17% of them present only once. This receptor was taken from an adult woman who had mild COVID-19 (a few samples of this study predate the infection). Cell type and time point are not known. The specimen was PBMCs or a T cell subset sorted from them (not recorded which). The chain is built from TRBV4-3 and TRBJ2-6; D ambiguous. The CDR3 DNA reads TGCGCCAGCAGCCCGACGCGCTCTGGGGCCAACGTCCTGACTTTC. It encodes CASSPTRSGANVLTF.